The present TCR beta chain was sequenced within a study of cytomegalovirus exposure and HLA in healthy donors. General study points: A later analysis showed HLA-associated TCR beta chains outstripping equally common others in clonal expansion. Earlier analysis yielded a pattern in which most TCR beta V segments were productive about 90% or about 30% of the time.

V was shortened by 4 bases and J by 6 bases, with 16 bases between the two germline ends. The CDR3 runs 14 residues. From germline, CDR1 is KGHSH and CDR2 LQKENI. Notes on this clone: Antigen unknown.

It was with 60 Vbeta and 13 Jbeta primers that the PCR ran. Assay used: immunoSEQ multiplex PCR; TCRdb lists only in-frame clones, some missing. The sample yields 110,000 to 150,000 clones, more than 60% seen once. This clonotype originated in a male donor in good health and CMV-seronegative. Sequenced: PBMCs. This rearrangement joins TRBV18 to TRBJ2-7, with TRBD1 as a possible D gene (8 bases). The CDR3 spells CASSRGQGGLEQYF. DNA of the CDR3: TGTGCCAGCTCACGAGGACAGGGAGGGCTCGAGCAGTACTTC.